This TCR beta chain was obtained from a study of OX40 agonist ivuxolimab in advanced cancers. At the level of the study: Prior checkpoint blockade (anti-PD-1, anti-PD-L1 or anti-CTLA-4) was permitted; approximately 44% had it. Three patients, one with hepatocellular carcinoma and two with cutaneous melanoma, responded partially.

Germline CDR1 and CDR2: SQVTM and ANQGSEA. With 4 bases clipped from V and 0 bases from J, the junction kept 7 bases outside the gene matches. There are 15 residues in the CDR3. The assay was immunoSEQ multiplex PCR, and TCRdb's table has in-frame clones only and misses some. The sample has over 50,000 clones; around 90% are singletons. This chain links TRBV29-1 with TRBJ1-1; 8 bases fit TRBD1. This receptor was identified in an adult with an advanced solid tumor such as melanoma, head and neck, liver or kidney cancer. This sample comprised CD4+ or CD8+ T cells sorted from blood, obtained in a trial of the OX40 agonist ivuxolimab. CDR3 sequence (DNA): TGCAGCGTTGCGTCAGGGGGCGCGATGAACACTGAAGCTTTCTTT. Amino acid sequence: CSVASGGAMNTEAFF.